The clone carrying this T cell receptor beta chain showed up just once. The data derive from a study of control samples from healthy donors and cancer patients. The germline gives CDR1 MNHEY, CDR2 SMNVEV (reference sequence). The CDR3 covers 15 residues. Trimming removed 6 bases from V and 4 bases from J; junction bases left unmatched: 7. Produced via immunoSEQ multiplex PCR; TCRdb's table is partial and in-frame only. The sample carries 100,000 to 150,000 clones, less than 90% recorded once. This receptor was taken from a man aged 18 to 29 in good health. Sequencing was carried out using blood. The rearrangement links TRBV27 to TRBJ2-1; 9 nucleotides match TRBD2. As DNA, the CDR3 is TGTGCCAGCAGAACAGCGGGAGGCCTTTACAATGAGCAGTTCTTC. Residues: CASRTAGGLYNEQFF.